These 13 T cell receptor beta chains originate from one sample sequenced in a study of blood T cell repertoires in COVID-19. Assay used: immunoSEQ multiplex PCR; TCRdb lists only in-frame clones, some missing. The sample records some 99,000 clones, less than 85% being singletons. The sequencing sample was made of peripheral blood. Receptors were obtained from a woman aged 60 to 75 with acute or convalescent COVID-19.

This chain joins TRBV28 and TRBJ1-1; 7 bases are shared with TRBD1. CDR1 MDHEN and CDR2 SYDVKM come from the germline V gene. The CDR3 is 14 residues long. With V trimmed by 6 bases and J by 0 bases, 4 bases remained unmatched. In nucleotides, the CDR3 is TGTGCCAGCAGGAGGGACAGAGTGAACACTGAAGCTTTCTTT. It specifies CASRRDRVNTEAFF.

The CDR3 loop reads CASSVRLNQPQHF. For the CDR3, the DNA is TGTGCCAGCAGCGTGCGCTTAAATCAGCCCCAGCATTTT. The V call is TRBV9, the J call TRBJ1-5; D gene unclear. Germline CDR1 is SGDLS and CDR2 is YYNGEE. Trimming cost V 2 bases and J 4 bases, with 7 bases left between them. The CDR3 is 13 amino acids.

The chain carries TRBV3-1 (or the pseudogene TRBV3-2) and TRBJ2-1; TRBD1 matches 8 bases. The CDR3 is 15 amino acids. J gave up 2 bases and V 1 base, and 1 base lay outside the gene matches. Germline V gene sequence: CDR1 LGHDT, CDR2 YNNKEL (reference sequence). Written as DNA, the CDR3 is TGTGCCAGCAGCCAAGGGACAGGGACCTACAATGAGCAGTTCTTC. It yields the protein CASSQGTGTYNEQFF.

The chain uses TRBV5-1 and TRBJ2-5; D perhaps matches TRBD2 (6 bases). Trimming pared 5 bases from V and 8 bases from J, leaving 16 bases between. Germline CDR1 SGHRS, CDR2 YFSETQ. The CDR3 consists of 13 residues. In DNA, the CDR3 is TGCGCCAGCAGAGGGAGGATGGACGAAACCCAGTACTTC. This translates into CASRGRMDETQYF.

About this clone: Within the sample, other DNA sequences also encode this same CDR3. V and J are TRBV6-5 and TRBJ1-5; 10 bases are shared with TRBD1. The CDR3 length is 14 residues. The germline gives CDR1 MNHEY, CDR2 SVGAGI. The J segment lost 4 bases and the V segment lost 6 bases, leaving 3 bases of the junction unmatched. The CDR3 DNA is TGTGCCAGCAGAAGGACAGGGGGAAATCAGCCCCAGCATTTT. It translates to CASRRTGGNQPQHF.

This chain joins TRBV6-1 and TRBJ1-1, with D possibly being TRBD1 (6 bases). The CDR3 runs 17 residues. V lost 4 bases, J lost 0 bases, and 18 bases lay in between. Germline V gene sequence: CDR1 MNHNS, CDR2 SASEGT. DNA of the CDR3: TGTGCCAGCAGTGTCCGAGATCGGGGGGCCCTGAACACTGAAGCTTTCTTT. Its protein is CASSVRDRGALNTEAFF.

The rearrangement uses TRBV4-1 and TRBJ2-5; D uncertain. The V end lost 4 bases, the J end lost 7 bases, and 13 bases lay between the germline ends. This CDR3 is 13 amino acids long. The germline V gene has CDR1 MGHRA and CDR2 YSYEKL. The CDR3 region is CASSLEYRRTQYF. The CDR3 DNA is TGCGCCAGCAGCCTCGAGTATAGGAGGACCCAGTACTTC.

The CDR3 here is CASRLSSGNTIYF. The CDR3 nucleotides are TGTGCCAGTCGACTGAGCTCTGGAAACACCATATATTTT. This chain joins TRBV2 and TRBJ1-3; D is uncertain. V lost 9 bases to trimming and J lost 0 bases, with 9 bases between them. The CDR3 spans 13 residues. Germline V gene lookup returns CDR1 SNHLY and CDR2 FYNNEI.

This sequence joins TRBV5-1 and TRBJ2-2; 7 bases are a match to TRBD1. CDR1 is SGHRS, CDR2 YFSETQ, per germline. V lost 2 bases and J lost 0; bases outside the gene matches: 4. CDR3 length: 16 amino acids. CDR3 sequence reads: CASSLPGTANTGELFF. CDR3 nucleotides: TGCGCCAGCAGCTTACCCGGGACAGCGAACACCGGGGAGCTGTTTTTT.

The chain combines TRBV24-1 with TRBJ1-4, with D possibly matching TRBD1 (5 bases). Germline V CDR1 and CDR2: KGHDR, SFDVKD. V lost 3 bases and J lost 7, with 11 bases in between. The length of the CDR3 is 14 residues. As DNA, the CDR3 is TGTGCCACCAGTGATCGGCAGGGTGGTGAAAAACTGTTTTTT. This codes for CATSDRQGGEKLFF.

V gene TRBV7-8 combines with J gene TRBJ2-7; 10 bases are a match to TRBD1. This CDR3 region has 15 residues. Germline V CDR1 and CDR2: SGHVS, FQNEAQ. Trimming cost V 5 bases and J 3 bases; bases outside gene matches: 7. The CDR3 coding sequence is TGTGCCAGCAGCCCATTCCGGGACAGGGGCTACGAGCAGTACTTC. Encoded protein: CASSPFRDRGYEQYF.

A few counts support this clone. The chain is built from TRBV5-1 and TRBJ2-1, with TRBD1 identical over 9 bases. This CDR3 is 14 amino acids long. Per the germline V gene, CDR1 is SGHRS and CDR2 is YFSETQ. With V trimmed by 3 bases and J by 8 bases, 6 bases remained unmatched. The CDR3 is CASSSRRTGDEQFF. As DNA, the CDR3 is TGCGCCAGCAGCTCAAGACGGACAGGGGATGAGCAGTTCTTC.

The gene calls are TRBV28 and TRBJ2-7; D possibly corresponds to TRBD2 (5 bases). The CDR3 is 15 residues long. The ends were cut back, 7 bases at V and 9 bases at J, with 25 bases in the middle. Germline V gives CDR1 MDHEN, CDR2 SYDVKM. The CDR3 sequence: CASTLGRSLGVRQYF. The CDR3, as DNA: TGTGCCAGCACCTTAGGACGCTCCCTCGGGGTTCGGCAGTACTTC.